This T cell receptor beta chain was identified in a study of blood T cell repertoires in COVID-19. Study summary: Samples came from the United States, Italy and Spain, spanning acute and convalescent COVID-19.

Ages ranged from about 18 to 100 years, with residence in around 24 US areas. Categorization into cohorts depended on clinical history that participants reported. Two negative PCRs, clearance, or symptom resolution characterized the recovered Cohort 3 donors. Generated by immunoSEQ multiplex PCR, the TCRdb table keeps only in-frame clones and is missing some. The table lists approximately 200,000 clones, 75% to 90% of them singletons, with 1.2% in the top ten. V gave up 4 bases and J gave up 0 bases, with 10 bases separating them. Germline CDR1 is SEHNR and CDR2 is FQNEAQ (reference sequence). The CDR3 length is 15 residues.

This chain links TRBV7-9 with TRBJ1-3; no clear D gene. This clonotype originated in a young man who had recovered from COVID-19. The specimen was PBMCs or T cells enriched from blood (not recorded which). As DNA, the CDR3 is TGTGCCAGCAGCTCCCAGGCGAACTCTGGAAACACCATATATTTT. Its protein is CASSSQANSGNTIYF.